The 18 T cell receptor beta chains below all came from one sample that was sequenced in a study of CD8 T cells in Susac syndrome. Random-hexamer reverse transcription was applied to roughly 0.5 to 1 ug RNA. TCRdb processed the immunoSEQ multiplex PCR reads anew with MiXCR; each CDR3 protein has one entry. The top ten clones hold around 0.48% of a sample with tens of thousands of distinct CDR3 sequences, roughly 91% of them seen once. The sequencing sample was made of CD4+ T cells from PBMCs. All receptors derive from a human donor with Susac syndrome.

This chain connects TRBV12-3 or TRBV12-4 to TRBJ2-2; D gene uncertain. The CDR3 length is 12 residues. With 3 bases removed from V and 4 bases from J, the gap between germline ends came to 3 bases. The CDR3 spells CASSFGTGELFF. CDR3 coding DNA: TGTGCCAGCAGTTTCGGCACCGGGGAGCTGTTTTTT.

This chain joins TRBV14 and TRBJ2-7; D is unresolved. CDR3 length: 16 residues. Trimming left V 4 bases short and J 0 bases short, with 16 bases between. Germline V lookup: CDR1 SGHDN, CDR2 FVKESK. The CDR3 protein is CASSPLDVVASYEQYF. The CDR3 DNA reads TGTGCCAGCAGCCCCCTCGATGTTGTGGCCTCCTACGAGCAGTACTTC.

CDR3 region: CASSPQVAPSTDTQYF. CDR3 bases: TGTGCCAGCAGCCCCCAGGTCGCACCAAGCACAGATACGCAGTATTTT. The genes are TRBV11-2 and TRBJ2-3; D not certain. Germline-derived CDR1 and CDR2 are SGHAT and FQNNGV. The V and J ends lost 5 bases and 0 bases respectively, with 15 bases between them. The length of the CDR3 is 16 residues.

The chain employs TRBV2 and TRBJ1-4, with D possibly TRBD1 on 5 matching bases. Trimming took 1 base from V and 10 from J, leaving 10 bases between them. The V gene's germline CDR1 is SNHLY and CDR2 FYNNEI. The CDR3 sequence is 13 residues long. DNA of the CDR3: TGTGCCAGCAGTGAAGGGGGACGGGGAAAACTGTTTTTT. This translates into CASSEGGRGKLFF. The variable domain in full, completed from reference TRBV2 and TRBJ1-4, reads EPEVTQTPSHQVTQMGQEVILRCVPISNHLYFYWYRQILGQKVEFLVSFYNNEISEKSEIFDDQFSVERPDGSNFTLKIRSTKLEDSAMYFCASSEGGRGKLFFGSGTQLSVL.

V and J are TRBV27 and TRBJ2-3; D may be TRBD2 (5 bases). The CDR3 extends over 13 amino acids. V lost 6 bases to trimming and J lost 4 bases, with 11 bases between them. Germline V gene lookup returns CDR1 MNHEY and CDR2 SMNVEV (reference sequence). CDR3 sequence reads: CASRDGNADTQYF. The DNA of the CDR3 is TGTGCCAGCAGGGACGGGAATGCAGATACGCAGTATTTT.

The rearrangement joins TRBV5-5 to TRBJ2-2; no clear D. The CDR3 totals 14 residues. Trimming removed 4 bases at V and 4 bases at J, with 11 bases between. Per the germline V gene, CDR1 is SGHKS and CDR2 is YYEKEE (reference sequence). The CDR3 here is CASSKSRGTGELFF. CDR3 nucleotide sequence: TGTGCCAGCAGCAAAAGTCGCGGCACCGGGGAGCTGTTTTTT. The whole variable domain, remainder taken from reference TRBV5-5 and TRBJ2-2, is DAGVTQSPTHLIKTRGQQVTLRCSPISGHKSVSWYQQVLGQGPQFIFQYYEKEERGRGNFPDRFSARQFPNYSSELNVNALLLGDSALYLCASSKSRGTGELFFGEGSRLTVL.

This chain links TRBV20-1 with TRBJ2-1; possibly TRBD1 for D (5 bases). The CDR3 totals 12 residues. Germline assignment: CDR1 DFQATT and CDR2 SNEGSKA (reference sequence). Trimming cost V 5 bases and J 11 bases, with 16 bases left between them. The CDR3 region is CSAFVVGQKQFF. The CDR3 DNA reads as TGCAGTGCTTTTGTGGTGGGGCAAAAGCAGTTCTTC.

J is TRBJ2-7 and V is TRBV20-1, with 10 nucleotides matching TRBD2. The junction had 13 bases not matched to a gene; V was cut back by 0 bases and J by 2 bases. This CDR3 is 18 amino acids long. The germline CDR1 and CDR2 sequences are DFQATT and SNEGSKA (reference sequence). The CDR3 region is CSARDLRASGRAPYEQYF. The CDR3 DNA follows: TGCAGTGCTAGAGATCTCCGGGCTAGCGGGAGAGCGCCCTACGAGCAGTACTTC.

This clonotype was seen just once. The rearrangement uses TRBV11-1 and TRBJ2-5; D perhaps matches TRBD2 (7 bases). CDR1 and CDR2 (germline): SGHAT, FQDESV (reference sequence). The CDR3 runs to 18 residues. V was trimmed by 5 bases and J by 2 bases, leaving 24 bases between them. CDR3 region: CASSSAQGWSSGQETQYF. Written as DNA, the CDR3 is TGTGCCAGCAGCAGCGCCCAGGGGTGGTCTAGCGGACAAGAGACCCAGTACTTC.

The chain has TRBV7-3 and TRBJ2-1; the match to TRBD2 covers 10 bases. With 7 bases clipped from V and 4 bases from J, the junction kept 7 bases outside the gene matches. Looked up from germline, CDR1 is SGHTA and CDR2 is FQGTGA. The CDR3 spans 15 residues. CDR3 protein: CASKYGAGGYNEQFF. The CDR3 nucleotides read TGTGCCAGCAAGTATGGAGCGGGAGGGTACAATGAGCAGTTCTTC.

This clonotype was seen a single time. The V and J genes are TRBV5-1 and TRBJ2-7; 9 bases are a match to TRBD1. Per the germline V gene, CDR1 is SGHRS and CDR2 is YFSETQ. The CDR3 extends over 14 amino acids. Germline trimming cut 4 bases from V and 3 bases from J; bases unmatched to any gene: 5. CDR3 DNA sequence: TGCGCCAGCAGCCCGGGACAGGGACTCTACGAGCAGTACTTC. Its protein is CASSPGQGLYEQYF.

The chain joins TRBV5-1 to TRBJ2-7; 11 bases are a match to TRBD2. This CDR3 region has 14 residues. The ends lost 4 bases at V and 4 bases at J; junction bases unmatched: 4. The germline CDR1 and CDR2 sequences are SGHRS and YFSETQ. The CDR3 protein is CASSDLAGGYEQYF. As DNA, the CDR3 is TGCGCCAGCAGCGACCTAGCGGGAGGATACGAGCAGTACTTC.

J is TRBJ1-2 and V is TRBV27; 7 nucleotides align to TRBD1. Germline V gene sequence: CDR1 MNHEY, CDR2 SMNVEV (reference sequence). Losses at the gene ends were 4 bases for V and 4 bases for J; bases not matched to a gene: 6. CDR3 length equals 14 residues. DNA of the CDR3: TGTGCCAGCAGTTCCCCTGGGACAGCCTATGGCTACACCTTC. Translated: CASSSPGTAYGYTF.

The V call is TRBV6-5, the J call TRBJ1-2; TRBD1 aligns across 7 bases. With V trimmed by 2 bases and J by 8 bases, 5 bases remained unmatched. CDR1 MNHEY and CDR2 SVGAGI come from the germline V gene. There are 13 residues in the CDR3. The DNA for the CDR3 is TGTGCCAGCAGTTACCTAGACAGGGTCGGCTACACCTTC. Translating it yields CASSYLDRVGYTF.

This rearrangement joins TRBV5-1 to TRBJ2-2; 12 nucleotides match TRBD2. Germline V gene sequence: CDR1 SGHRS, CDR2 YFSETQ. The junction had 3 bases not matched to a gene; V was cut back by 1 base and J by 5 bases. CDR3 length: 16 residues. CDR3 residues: CASSLTSGRYTGELFF. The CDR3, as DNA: TGCGCCAGCAGCTTGACTAGCGGGAGGTATACCGGGGAGCTGTTTTTT.

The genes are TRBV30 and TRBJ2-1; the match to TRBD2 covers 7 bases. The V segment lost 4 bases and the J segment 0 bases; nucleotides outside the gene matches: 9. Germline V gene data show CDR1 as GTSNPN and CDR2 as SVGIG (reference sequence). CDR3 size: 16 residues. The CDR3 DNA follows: TGTGCCTGGACCCTAAGCGGGGCGAGCTCCTACAATGAGCAGTTCTTC. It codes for CAWTLSGASSYNEQFF. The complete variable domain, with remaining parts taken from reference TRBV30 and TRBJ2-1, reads SQTIHQWPATLVQPVGSPLSLECTVEGTSNPNLYWYRQAAGRGLQLLFYSVGIGQISSEVPQNLSASRPQDRQFILSSKKLLLSDSGFYLCAWTLSGASSYNEQFFGPGTRLTVL.

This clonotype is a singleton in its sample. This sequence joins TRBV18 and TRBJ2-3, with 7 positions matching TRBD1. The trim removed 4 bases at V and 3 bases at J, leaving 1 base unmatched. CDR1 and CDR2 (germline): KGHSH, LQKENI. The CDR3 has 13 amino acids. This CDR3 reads CASSQTGTDTQYF. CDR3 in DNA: TGTGCCAGCTCACAGACAGGGACAGATACGCAGTATTTT.

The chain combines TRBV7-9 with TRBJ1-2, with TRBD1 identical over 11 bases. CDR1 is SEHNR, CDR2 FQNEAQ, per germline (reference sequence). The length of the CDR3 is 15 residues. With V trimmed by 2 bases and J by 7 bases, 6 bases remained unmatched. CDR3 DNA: TGTGCCAGCAGCTTAATTGGACAGGGGGCACGTGGCTACACCTTC. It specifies CASSLIGQGARGYTF.